These 21 T cell receptor beta chains came from one sample sequenced in a study of blood T cells in healthy people across ages. Next came a second PCR, run for about 6 to 12 cycles, which used a sample-barcoded 5' primer along with a J-beta primer mix. TCRdb analysed the 5' RACE reads with MiXCR anew, one entry per CDR3 protein. The sample shows 380,000 or so distinct CDR3 sequences, roughly half of them seen only once. Sequencing was carried out using blood. These receptors came from a man aged 60-69 years in good health.

The CDR3 sequence: CARGTLGGYTF. The CDR3 DNA is TGTGCCAGGGGGACCCTTGGTGGCTACACCTTC. The chain is built from TRBV30 and TRBJ1-2; possibly TRBD1 for D (6 bases). The CDR3 consists of 11 residues. V was pared by 8 bases and J by 7 bases, with 14 bases between. Germline CDR1 and CDR2: GTSNPN and SVGIG (reference sequence).

This chain joins TRBV7-2 and TRBJ2-5, with D possibly matching TRBD1 (6 bases). The CDR3 has 14 amino acids. V lost 2 bases and J lost 2, with 9 bases in between. Germline CDR1 is SGHTA and CDR2 is FQGNSA. CDR3 protein: CASSLQTGQETQYF. The CDR3 DNA is TGTGCCAGCAGCTTACAGACAGGTCAAGAGACCCAGTACTTC.

The chain is built from TRBV20-1 and TRBJ2-1; possibly TRBD2 for D (5 bases). Trimming left V 6 bases short and J 3 bases short, with 21 bases between. CDR1 and CDR2 from the germline V gene are DFQATT and SNEGSKA (reference sequence). The length of the CDR3 is 16 residues. The CDR3 sequence: CSAESGYADRYNEQFF. The CDR3, as DNA: TGCAGTGCCGAGTCGGGGTACGCCGACCGCTACAATGAGCAGTTCTTC.

The J gene is TRBJ2-5, the V gene TRBV20-1; D remains unclear. Per germline, CDR1 DFQATT and CDR2 SNEGSKA (reference sequence). V was trimmed by 4 bases and J by 1 base, leaving 10 bases between them. The CDR3 length is 13 residues. The CDR3 loop reads CSATPTIQETQYF. CDR3 DNA: TGCAGTGCTACTCCAACTATCCAAGAGACCCAGTACTTC.

The chain uses TRBV4-3 and TRBJ1-1, with D unclear. The CDR3 runs 15 residues. Germline V gene sequence: CDR1 LGHNA, CDR2 YSLEER. V lost 0 bases and J lost 3, with 11 bases in between. The CDR3 loop reads CASSQDGGQYTEAFF. In DNA form, the CDR3 reads TGCGCCAGCAGCCAAGATGGCGGGCAGTACACTGAAGCTTTCTTT.

The rearrangement uses TRBV14 and TRBJ2-1, with D perhaps given as TRBD1 or TRBD2 (5 bases each). Trimming took 1 base from V and 4 from J, leaving 17 bases between them. CDR1 is SGHDN, CDR2 FVKESK, per germline. This CDR3 comprises 17 residues. The CDR3 DNA is TGTGCCAGCAGCCAAGGTCCGGGACCCGTGCCGTACAATGAGCAGTTCTTC. It codes for CASSQGPGPVPYNEQFF.

V and J are TRBV7-3 and TRBJ2-5, with a tentative D call TRBD2 (6 bases). There are 15 residues in the CDR3. CDR1 is SGHTA and CDR2 is FQGTGA in the germline V gene. Trimming cost V 5 bases and J 2 bases, with 15 bases left between them. CDR3 bases: TGTGCCAGCAGCCCGTACAGGAGCGGGCAAGAGACCCAGTACTTC. Translation gives CASSPYRSGQETQYF.

This chain connects TRBV5-1 to TRBJ2-5; D call uncertain. The DNA end is more similar to TRBJ2-7, so the J call may be wrong. Germline CDR1 reads SGHRS; CDR2 reads YFSETQ. This CDR3 is 13 amino acids long. CDR3 DNA sequence: TGCGCCAGCAGCCTTTATTTCTCCCCCGAGCAGTACTTC. Its translation: CASSLYFSPEQYF.

This chain joins TRBV5-1 and TRBJ2-7, with D possibly called TRBD1 or TRBD2 (5 bases each). The germline gives CDR1 SGHRS, CDR2 YFSETQ. With 0 bases removed from V and 3 bases from J, the gap between germline ends came to 10 bases. The CDR3 sequence is 14 residues long. This CDR3 is CASSLAGTNYEQYF. Written as DNA, the CDR3 is TGCGCCAGCAGCTTGGCTGGGACCAACTACGAGCAGTACTTC.

In regard to this clonotype: The junction and the germline gene differ at one end; a read error may be behind it. The gene calls are TRBV7-2 and TRBJ2-5, with D possibly matching TRBD2 (6 bases). CDR3 size: 13 residues. CDR1 and CDR2 from the germline V gene are SGHTA and FQGNSA. CDR3 nucleotides: TGTGCCAACAGCCGCGGGGTCCAAGAGACCCAGTACTTC. Its protein is CANSRGVQETQYF.

The chain links TRBV27 to TRBJ1-1, with D unclear. Trimming cost V 10 bases and J 0 bases, with 15 bases left between them. The CDR3 covers 14 residues. Germline CDR1 and CDR2: MNHEY and SMNVEV (reference sequence). Here the CDR3 reads CATTRGGLNTEAFF. The CDR3, as DNA: TGTGCCACCACTCGGGGAGGGCTGAACACTGAAGCTTTCTTT.

The CDR3 nucleotides are TGCAGTGCTCAAACTACGGACCCAGAAAATTCACCCCTCCACTTT. Translation gives CSAQTTDPENSPLHF. The V and J genes are TRBV20-1 and TRBJ1-6; D remains unclear. The V and J ends lost 5 bases and 7 bases respectively, with 18 bases between them. The germline CDR1 and CDR2 sequences are DFQATT and SNEGSKA (reference sequence). This CDR3 has 15 amino acids.

The sample holds one count of this clonotype. V is TRBV10-2 and J is TRBJ2-5; D gene uncertain. Germline V gene sequence: CDR1 WSHSY, CDR2 SAAADI. V was clipped by 2 bases and J by 1 base, with 11 bases between them. This CDR3 has 15 residues. Written as DNA, the CDR3 is TGCGCCAGCAGTGAGGGCAGACGACCCCAAGAGACCCAGTACTTC. It translates to CASSEGRRPQETQYF.

This clonotype was counted a few times. This chain joins TRBV20-1 and TRBJ2-5; 8 positions agree with TRBD2. Germline V gene data show CDR1 as DFQATT and CDR2 as SNEGSKA (reference sequence). Losses at the gene ends were 5 bases for V and 1 base for J; bases not matched to a gene: 12. This CDR3 comprises 16 residues. Here the CDR3 reads CSARDQSGGPQETQYF. The CDR3 nucleotides read TGCAGTGCTCGGGACCAAAGCGGGGGTCCCCAAGAGACCCAGTACTTC.

CDR3 sequence reads: CSGFLNEKLFF. The DNA for the CDR3 is TGCAGCGGCTTTCTTAATGAAAAACTGTTTTTT. The chain couples TRBV29-1 to TRBJ1-4; no reliable D call. Trimming removed 7 bases from V and 4 bases from J, with 7 bases in between. This CDR3 contains 11 residues. Germline V gene sequence: CDR1 SQVTM, CDR2 ANQGSEA.

J is TRBJ2-7 and V is TRBV20-1, with 13 bases fitting TRBD2. V gave up 6 bases and J gave up 2 bases; unmatched junction bases: 4. This CDR3 is built from 14 residues. Per germline, CDR1 DFQATT and CDR2 SNEGSKA (reference sequence). CDR3 bases: TGCAGTGCCGAAGGGACTAGCGGGGCCTACGAGCAGTACTTC. Protein: CSAEGTSGAYEQYF.

The chain has TRBV4-2 and TRBJ2-2, with 7 bases that match TRBD1. This CDR3 has 18 residues. Per germline, CDR1 LGHNA and CDR2 YNFKEQ. V lost 3 bases, J lost 0 bases, and 10 bases stayed unmatched. This CDR3 reads CASSQFSLGGANTGELFF. Written as DNA, the CDR3 is TGTGCCAGCAGCCAGTTTTCTTTAGGGGGCGCGAACACCGGGGAGCTGTTTTTT.

The V gene is TRBV2, the J gene TRBJ2-1; TRBD1 matches 7 bases. V was pared by 7 bases and J by 8 bases, with 5 bases of the junction left unmatched. The V gene's germline CDR1 is SNHLY and CDR2 FYNNEI. The CDR3 is 12 residues long. The CDR3, as DNA: TGTGCCAGCACCCTGACAGGGCATGAGCAGTTCTTC. This translates into CASTLTGHEQFF.

The chain carries TRBV29-1 and TRBJ2-3; D is undetermined. Per germline, CDR1 SQVTM and CDR2 ANQGSEA. V lost 1 base to trimming and J lost 6 bases, with 11 bases between them. The CDR3 runs to 13 residues. Here the CDR3 reads CSVEGLVGDTQYF. In nucleotides, the CDR3 is TGCAGCGTTGAAGGGCTAGTCGGGGATACGCAGTATTTT.

The gene calls are TRBV5-1 and TRBJ2-4, with 11 positions matching TRBD1. Germline CDR1 SGHRS, CDR2 YFSETQ. With 4 bases clipped from V and 0 bases from J, the junction kept 6 bases outside the gene matches. The CDR3 extends over 17 amino acids. The CDR3 protein is CASSAGQGARAKNIQYF. CDR3 in DNA: TGCGCCAGCAGCGCAGGACAGGGGGCGAGAGCCAAAAACATTCAGTACTTC. Full variable domain (rest looked up from reference TRBV5-1 and TRBJ2-4): KAGVTQTPRYLIKTRGQQVTLSCSPISGHRSVSWYQQTPGQGLQFLFEYFSETQRNKGNFPGRFSGRQFSNSRSEMNVSTLELGDSALYLCASSAGQGARAKNIQYFGAGTRLSVL.

Written as DNA, the CDR3 is TGTGCCAGCAGCTTAGAGGGGACAGGGGGATACAATGAGCAGTTCTTC. It is translated as CASSLEGTGGYNEQFF. V is TRBV7-2 and J is TRBJ2-1; 11 nucleotides agree with TRBD1. This CDR3 contains 16 residues. The V and J ends lost 1 base and 4 bases, in that order; junction bases with no gene match: 3. CDR1 is SGHTA, CDR2 FQGNSA, per germline. The full variable domain, its missing parts supplied by reference TRBV7-2 and TRBJ2-1, is GAGVSQSPSNKVTEKGKDVELRCDPISGHTALYWYRQSLGQGLEFLIYFQGNSAPDKSGLPSDRFSAERTGGSVSTLTIQRTQQEDSAVYLCASSLEGTGGYNEQFFGPGTRLTVL.